Listed below are T cell receptor beta chains from one sample, sequenced in a study of blood T cell repertoires in COVID-19. Profiled with immunoSEQ multiplex PCR; TCRdb holds only in-frame clones, not every one. Of roughly 250,000 clones listed, 80% to 85% are singletons. Input material: peripheral blood. These receptors were collected from a man between 45 and 60 years old with active or convalescent COVID-19. The CDR3 runs from the conserved cysteine through the conserved F or W. D genes are given only for firm matches. For some rows the clone size is stated as once, few or many, or as a class when expanded; others skip it.

D gene | J gene | clone size | V gene | CDR3 length | CDR3 DNA | CDR3 protein
- | TRBJ2-3 | - | TRBV15 | 14 | TGTGCCACCAGCAGAGGTACGGTTACAGATACGCAGTATTTT | CATSRGTVTDTQYF
- | TRBJ1-3 | - | TRBV9 | 16 | TGTGCCAGCAGCGGACCGGGGGGGGCGCCTGGAAACACCATATATTTT | CASSGPGGAPGNTIYF
- | TRBJ1-2 | once | TRBV7-2 | 15 | TGTGCCAGCAGCCGGCTTGGGGGCACTAACTATGGCTACACCTTC | CASSRLGGTNYGYTF
- | TRBJ1-1 | - | TRBV3-1/TRBV3-2 | 14 | TGTGCCAGCAGCCAAGATGGGTGGAGCAATAAAGCTTTCTTT | CASSQDGWSNKAFF
- | TRBJ2-5 | - | TRBV15 | 14 | TGTGCCACCAGCAGAGAATTTAGCGGAGAGACCCAGTACTTC | CATSREFSGETQYF
TRBD1 | TRBJ1-4 | once | TRBV9 | 14 | TGTGCCAGCAGCGTCGGACAGGGAAGTGAAAAACTGTTTTTT | CASSVGQGSEKLFF
- | TRBJ2-7 | - | TRBV7-8 | 14 | TGTGCCAGCAGCTTAGCCGGGGGATCCTACGAGCAGTACTTC | CASSLAGGSYEQYF
TRBD1 | TRBJ2-3 | - | TRBV29-1 | 14 | TGCAGCGTGGAAGGACAGGGTGGGACAGATACGCAGTATTTT | CSVEGQGGTDTQYF
- | TRBJ1-2 | - | TRBV30 | 13 | TGTGCCTGGAGTGTCGGACAGAACTATGGCTACACCTTC | CAWSVGQNYGYTF
- | TRBJ2-1 | - | TRBV15 | 14 | TGTGCCACCAGCCCCCGAGGAGAGTGGAATGAGCAGTTCTTC | CATSPRGEWNEQFF
TRBD1 | TRBJ2-7 | - | TRBV2 | 14 | TGTGCCAGCAAGAGAGGACAGGGGGTTTTCGAGGAGTACTTC | CASKRGQGVFEEYF
- | TRBJ1-6 | - | TRBV30 | 12 | TGTGCCTGGTCTCGCGGGGATTCACCCCTCCACTTT | CAWSRGDSPLHF
TRBD1 | TRBJ1-2 | - | TRBV6-2/TRBV6-3 | 14 | TGTGCCAGCAGTAACAGGGGGCTGGGCTATGGCTACACCTTC | CASSNRGLGYGYTF
TRBD2 | TRBJ2-4 | - | TRBV7-2 | 14 | TGTGCCAGCAGCTTAGGGCGGGGGGGCGTCATTCAGTACTTC | CASSLGRGGVIQYF
- | TRBJ2-3 | - | TRBV7-6 | 16 | TGTGCCAGCAGTCCGACGGTAGCGGCTAGCACAGATACGCAGTATTTT | CASSPTVAASTDTQYF
- | TRBJ1-4 | - | TRBV28 | 14 | TGTGCCAGCACTTCTTGGGCTGGTCCTGAAAAACTGTTTTTT | CASTSWAGPEKLFF
TRBD2 | TRBJ2-5 | - | TRBV11-3 | 16 | TGTGCCAGCAGCCCCGGGACTAGCGGGGGGGCGGAGACCCAGTACTTC | CASSPGTSGGAETQYF
- | TRBJ1-2 | few | TRBV19 | 12 | TGTGCCAGTAGTATAGGAGGTGATGGCTACACCTTC | CASSIGGDGYTF
- | TRBJ1-4 | - | TRBV7-8 | 15 | TGTGCCAGCAGCACTGACAGGCTTAATAATGAAAAACTGTTTTTT | CASSTDRLNNEKLFF
TRBD2 | TRBJ2-2 | - | TRBV28 | 18 | TGTGCCAGCAGTTCGACTAGCGGGGGGGCCGCGAACACCGGGGAGCTGTTTTTT | CASSSTSGGAANTGELFF
TRBD1 | TRBJ2-5 | few | TRBV6-5 | 14 | TGTGCCAGCAGTCACAGGGGAAACAGAGAGACCCAGTACTTC | CASSHRGNRETQYF
TRBD2 | TRBJ2-7 | - | TRBV5-1 | 15 | TGCGCCAGCAGCCAGGGCGGCGGGGGGTTGGTCGAGCAGTACTTC | CASSQGGGGLVEQYF
TRBD1 | TRBJ2-7 | - | TRBV5-4 | 15 | TGTGCCAGCAGCGCCTTAGGGACAGGTTTGGACGAGCAGTACTTC | CASSALGTGLDEQYF
TRBD1 | TRBJ1-2 | - | TRBV5-1 | 16 | TGCGCCAGCAGCTTGGAAGTTTCAGGGGGTACCTATGGCTACACCTTC | CASSLEVSGGTYGYTF
- | TRBJ2-1 | - | TRBV11-1 | 15 | TGTGCCAGCAGCCTCAGGGGGGTAGAGGACAATGAGCAGTTCTTC | CASSLRGVEDNEQFF
- | TRBJ2-7 | - | TRBV5-5 | 15 | TGTGCCAGCAGCTTGGCGGGACACCTCTCCTACGAGCAGTACTTC | CASSLAGHLSYEQYF
- | TRBJ1-1 | - | TRBV7-6 | 13 | TGTGCCAGCAGCTTAGCTCAGGGTGAGAGAGCTTTCTTT | CASSLAQGERAFF
TRBD1 | TRBJ1-4 | - | TRBV19 | 17 | TGTGCCAGTAGTATAGAGCCCCCCGGGACAGCTAATGAAAAACTGTTTTTT | CASSIEPPGTANEKLFF
TRBD1 | TRBJ1-2 | - | TRBV6-5 | 14 | TGTGCCAGCAGTTCCATACAGGGGGTGGAGGGCTACACCTTC | CASSSIQGVEGYTF
TRBD1 | TRBJ2-2 | few | TRBV6-5 | 13 | TGTGCCAGCAAGGACAGGGGAACCGGGGAGCTGTTTTTT | CASKDRGTGELFF
TRBD2 | TRBJ2-1 | - | TRBV6-5 | 15 | TGTGCCAGCAGACCGGGACTAGCGGGGGCCAATGAGCAGTTCTTC | CASRPGLAGANEQFF
- | TRBJ1-6 | - | TRBV27 | 16 | TGTGCCAGCAGTTCCAGGGGTATCGGGGTAAATTCACCCCTCCACTTT | CASSSRGIGVNSPLHF
TRBD1 | TRBJ1-2 | once | TRBV28 | 17 | TGTGCCAGCAGTTTCACCACCGGGACAGGGAAGAACTATGGCTACACCTTC | CASSFTTGTGKNYGYTF
- | TRBJ1-4 | once | TRBV7-9 | 13 | TGTGCCAGCAGCTTACAGGGAAGAGAAAAACTGTTTTTT | CASSLQGREKLFF
- | TRBJ2-7 | - | TRBV28 | 13 | TGTGCCAGCCGGGGGTTTCGGTCCTACGAGCAGTACTTC | CASRGFRSYEQYF
- | TRBJ2-5 | - | TRBV5-1 | 14 | TGCGCCAGCAACTACGGGACAACCCAAGAGACCCAGTACTTC | CASNYGTTQETQYF
TRBD1 | TRBJ1-4 | - | TRBV3-1/TRBV3-2 | 16 | TGTGCCAGCAGCCAAGATTTGGGCAGGGGGAATGAAAAACTGTTTTTT | CASSQDLGRGNEKLFF
TRBD2 | TRBJ2-5 | - | TRBV3-1/TRBV3-2 | 16 | TGTGCCAGCAGCCAAGGACTAGCGGGGAGGGGAGAGACCCAGTACTTC | CASSQGLAGRGETQYF
TRBD1 | TRBJ2-1 | once | TRBV10-3 | 18 | TGTGCCATCAGGGAACCTAGAAATGACAGGGGGCGCCTCAATGAGCAGTTCTTC | CAIREPRNDRGRLNEQFF
- | TRBJ1-2 | - | TRBV6-5 | 16 | TGTGCCAGCAGTTCGATCCTTTCCCTTGGAGGCTATGGCTACACCTTC | CASSSILSLGGYGYTF